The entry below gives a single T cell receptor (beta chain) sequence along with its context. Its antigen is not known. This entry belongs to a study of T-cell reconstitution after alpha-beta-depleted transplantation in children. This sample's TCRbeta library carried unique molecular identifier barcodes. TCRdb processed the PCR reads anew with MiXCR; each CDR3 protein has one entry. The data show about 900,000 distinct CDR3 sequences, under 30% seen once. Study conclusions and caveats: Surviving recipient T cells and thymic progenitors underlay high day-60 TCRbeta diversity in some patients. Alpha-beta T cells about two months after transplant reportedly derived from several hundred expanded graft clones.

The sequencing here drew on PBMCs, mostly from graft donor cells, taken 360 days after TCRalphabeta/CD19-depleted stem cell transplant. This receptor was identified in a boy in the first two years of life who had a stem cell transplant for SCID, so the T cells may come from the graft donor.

The CDR3 DNA sequence: TGTGCCAGCAGTTTAAAGGGGTGGAGCTCTGGGGCCAACGTCCTGACTTTC. Its translation is CASSLKGWSSGANVLTF. V gene TRBV27 combines with J gene TRBJ2-6; D might be TRBD1 (5 bases). CDR1 MNHEY and CDR2 SMNVEV come from the germline V gene (reference sequence). V shed 2 bases and J shed 0 bases, with 11 bases lying between them. This CDR3 spans 17 amino acids.